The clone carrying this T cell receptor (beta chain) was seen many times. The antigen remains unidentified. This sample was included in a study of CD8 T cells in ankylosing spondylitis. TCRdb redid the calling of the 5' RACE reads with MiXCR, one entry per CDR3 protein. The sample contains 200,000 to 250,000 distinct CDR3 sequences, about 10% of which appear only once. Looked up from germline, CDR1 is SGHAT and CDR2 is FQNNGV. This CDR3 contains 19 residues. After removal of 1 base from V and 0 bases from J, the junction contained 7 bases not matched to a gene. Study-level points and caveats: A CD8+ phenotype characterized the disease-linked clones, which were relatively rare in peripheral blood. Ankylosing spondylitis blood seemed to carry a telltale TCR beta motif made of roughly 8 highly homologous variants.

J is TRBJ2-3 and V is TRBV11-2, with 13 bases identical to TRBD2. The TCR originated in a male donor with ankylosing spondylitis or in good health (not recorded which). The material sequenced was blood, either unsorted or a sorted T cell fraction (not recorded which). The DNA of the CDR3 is TGTGCCAGCAGCTTAGGACTAGCGGGGGGTTATGCTAGCACAGATACGCAGTATTTT. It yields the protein CASSLGLAGGYASTDTQYF.